This T cell receptor (beta chain) was captured by sequencing in a study of blood T cell repertoires in COVID-19. While infection was still active, Seattle patients were enrolled and then followed longitudinally. The assay was immunoSEQ multiplex PCR, and TCRdb's table has in-frame clones only and misses some. The table lists tens of thousands of clones, 74% of them singletons. In this sample, this clone turned up a few times. The length of the CDR3 is 16 residues. Germline V gene sequence: CDR1 MNHEY, CDR2 SVGEGT. Trimming at V came to 4 bases and at J to 2 bases, leaving 9 bases not matched to a gene.

The source is a man aged 65-85 years with COVID-19, enrolled during active disease. This chain connects TRBV6-2 or TRBV6-3 to TRBJ2-3; the match to TRBD2 covers 7 bases. The material sequenced was peripheral blood. CDR3 sequence: CASSSSTSEITDTQYF. The CDR3 DNA reads TGTGCCAGCAGTTCCTCCACTAGCGAGATCACAGATACGCAGTATTTT.